Sequencing of this T cell receptor beta chain was carried out in a study of blood T cell repertoires in COVID-19. Trimming cost V 1 base and J 2 bases, with 6 bases left between them. Germline V gene sequence: CDR1 SNHLY, CDR2 FYNNEI. The CDR3 loop spans 14 amino acids. Some clones are missing from TCRdb's copy, which holds only in-frame ones; the method was immunoSEQ multiplex PCR. The sample lists some 97,000 clones, 91% seen once, with less than 2.5% in the top ten. The source material was peripheral blood. This sequence was found in a man in his forties or fifties with active COVID-19. This chain joins TRBV2 and TRBJ1-5; D unclear. The CDR3, as DNA: TGTGCCAGCAGTGAAGGACTACGCAATCAGCCCCAGCATTTT. Its protein is CASSEGLRNQPQHF.